Listed here is a single T cell receptor (beta chain). This sample stems from a study of blood T cell repertoires in COVID-19. Looking at the study overall: Donors in the United States, Italy and Spain gave samples during acute or convalescent COVID-19.

Original processing notes: How many nucleated cells were present was estimated from reference gene primer amplification. Only in-frame clones appear in the TCRdb table, and some are missing; sequencing was by immunoSEQ multiplex PCR. V and J calls plus clone size are reproduced from that table; the DNA served to infer D and trimming. The table records 250,000 or so clones, nearly 90% of them present only once. Per germline, CDR1 LGHDT and CDR2 YNNKEL (reference sequence). The CDR3 is 20 residues long. V shed 1 base, J shed 0 bases, and the junction held 13 bases outside the gene matches. Input material: peripheral blood. V is TRBV3-1 (or the pseudogene TRBV3-2) and J is TRBJ1-5; 9 bases agree with TRBD1. This TCR was sampled from a man aged 18 to 35 with active or convalescent COVID-19. The CDR3 DNA sequence: TGTGCCAGCAGCCAAGCAATAGGAGGACAGGGGCCCTATAGCAATCAGCCCCAGCATTTT. It specifies CASSQAIGGQGPYSNQPQHF.